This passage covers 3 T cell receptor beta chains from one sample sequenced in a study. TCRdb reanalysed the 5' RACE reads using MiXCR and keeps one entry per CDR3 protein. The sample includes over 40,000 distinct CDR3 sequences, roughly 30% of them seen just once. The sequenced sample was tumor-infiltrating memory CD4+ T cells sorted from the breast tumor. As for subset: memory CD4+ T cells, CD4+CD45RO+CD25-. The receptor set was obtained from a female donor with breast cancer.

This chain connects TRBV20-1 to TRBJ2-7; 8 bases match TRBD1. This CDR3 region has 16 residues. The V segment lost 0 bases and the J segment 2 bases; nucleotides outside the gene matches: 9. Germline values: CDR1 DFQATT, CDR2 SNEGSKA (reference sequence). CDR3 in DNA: TGCAGTGCTAGAGATCCGGAACAGGGGGTAGCCTACGAGCAGTACTTC. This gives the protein CSARDPEQGVAYEQYF.

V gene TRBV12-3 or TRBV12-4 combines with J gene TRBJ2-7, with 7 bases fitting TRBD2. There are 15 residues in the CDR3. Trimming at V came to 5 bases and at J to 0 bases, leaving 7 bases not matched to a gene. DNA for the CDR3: TGTGCCAGCAGTCCGTCTGGCGGGGGCTCCTACGAGCAGTACTTC. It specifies CASSPSGGGSYEQYF.

CDR3 nucleotides: TGTGCCAGCAGCCAAGATTGGGCTAGCGGAAACATTCAGTACTTC. Translation gives CASSQDWASGNIQYF. The gene calls are TRBV4-2 and TRBJ2-4; 7 bases align to TRBD2. Germline V lookup: CDR1 LGHNA, CDR2 YNFKEQ. The CDR3 consists of 15 residues. V dropped 0 bases and J dropped 6; count of bases not matched to a gene: 5.